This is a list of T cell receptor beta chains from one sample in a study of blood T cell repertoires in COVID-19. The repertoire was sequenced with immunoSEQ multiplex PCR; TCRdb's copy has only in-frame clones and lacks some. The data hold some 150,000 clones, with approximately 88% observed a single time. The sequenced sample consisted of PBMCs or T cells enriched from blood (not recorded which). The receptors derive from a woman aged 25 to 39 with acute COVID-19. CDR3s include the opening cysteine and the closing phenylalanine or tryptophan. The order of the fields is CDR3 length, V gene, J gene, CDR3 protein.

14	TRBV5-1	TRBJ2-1	CASSSFGGSNEQFF
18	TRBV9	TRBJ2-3	CASSSGTSGSWSTDTQYF
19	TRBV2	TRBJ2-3	CASSDGGTSGSYGTDTQYF
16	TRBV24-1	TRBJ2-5	CATGGAWEDGEETQYF
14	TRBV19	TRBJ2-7	CASSIAGVSDEQYF
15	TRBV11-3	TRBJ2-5	CASSLGGGSGETQYF
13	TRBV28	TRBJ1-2	CASTRDREGGYTF
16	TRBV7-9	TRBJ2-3	CASSFESGRTTDTQYF
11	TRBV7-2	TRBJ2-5	CASTVYETQYF
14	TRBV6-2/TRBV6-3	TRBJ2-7	CASSYSAGSYEQYF
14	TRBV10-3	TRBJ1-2	CAISEQGQGSGYTF
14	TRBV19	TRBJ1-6	CASSIDSHNSPLHF
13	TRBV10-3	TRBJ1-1	CAIKDGQPGGAFF
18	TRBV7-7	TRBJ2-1	CASSLEVGLVSSYNEQFF
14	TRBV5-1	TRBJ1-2	CASSLGLTGIGYTF